This T cell receptor (beta chain) was recorded in a study of T-cell reconstitution after alpha-beta-depleted transplantation in children. The TCRbeta library incorporated unique molecular identifiers. In TCRdb, the PCR reads were re-called with MiXCR into one record per CDR3 protein. The sample holds about 210,000 distinct CDR3 sequences; roughly 15% are singletons and the top ten take 43%. Whole-study results and caveats: Fresh T-cell production supplied most of the T-cell counts and diversity seen one year after transplant.

The germline V gene encodes CDR1 ENHRY and CDR2 SYGVKD. The CDR3 is made up of 14 amino acids. After removal of 11 bases from V and 0 bases from J, the junction contained 10 bases not matched to a gene. A note on this clonotype: Its antigen is undetermined.

This rearrangement joins TRBV10-3 to TRBJ2-7; 7 positions agree with TRBD2. This material consisted of PBMCs, mostly from graft donor cells, taken 360 days after TCRalphabeta/CD19-depleted stem cell transplant. The TCR sequence derives from a male patient aged 2-9 years who had a stem cell transplant for acute lymphoblastic leukemia, so the T cells may come from the graft donor. The CDR3 loop reads CAAGEGPSSYEQYF. DNA for the CDR3: TGTGCCGCCGGGGAGGGTCCTAGCTCCTACGAGCAGTACTTC.